This entry lists 25 T cell receptor beta chains sequenced from one sample in a study of patients and donors after allogeneic stem cell transplantation. One entry per CDR3 protein results from TCRdb running MiXCR on the RT-PCR reads. The sample records 85,000 to 90,000 distinct CDR3 sequences, 45% to 50% being singletons. Sequenced: blood, either unsorted or a sorted T cell fraction (not recorded which). Receptor source: a human donor who was either an allogeneic HSCT recipient or a stem cell or donor lymphocyte infusion donor (not recorded which). It is not recorded whose cells these are; they may come from a transplant donor.

The rearrangement uses TRBV6-5 and TRBJ1-5, with 9 bases fitting TRBD1. The CDR3 consists of 14 residues. V was pared by 6 bases and J by 4 bases, with 4 bases of the junction left unmatched. Germline values: CDR1 MNHEY, CDR2 SVGAGI. CDR3 residues: CASRGDRANQPQHF. The CDR3 DNA follows: TGTGCCAGCAGGGGGGACAGGGCAAATCAGCCCCAGCATTTT.

This clonotype was seen a handful of times. The chain joins TRBV12-3 or TRBV12-4 to TRBJ1-1; D not certain. The CDR3 sequence is 15 residues long. V lost 0 bases and J 1 base, leaving 9 bases between the germline ends. The DNA of the CDR3 is TGTGCCAGCAGTTTAGCGATCGCGGCGAACACTGAAGCTTTCTTT. This translates into CASSLAIAANTEAFF.

This chain joins TRBV29-1 and TRBJ1-1, with D possibly TRBD1 on 5 matching bases. The CDR3 is 11 amino acids. Deletions cut 7 bases from V and 10 bases from J, with 16 bases between. Per the germline V gene, CDR1 is SQVTM and CDR2 is ANQGSEA. Here the CDR3 DNA reads TGCAGCGCCATGAGTGTGGGGGGAGCTTTCTTT. This gives the protein CSAMSVGGAFF.

V and J are TRBV27 and TRBJ1-2, with 9 bases matching TRBD1. The germline gives CDR1 MNHEY, CDR2 SMNVEV (reference sequence). The CDR3 runs to 15 residues. V was pared by 4 bases and J by 5 bases, with 8 bases of the junction left unmatched. The CDR3 coding sequence is TGTGCCAGCAGTTCTACAGGGGGCCGAGTGTATGGCTACACCTTC. As protein: CASSSTGGRVYGYTF.

CDR3 loop: CASNLTGGGEKLFF. Here the CDR3 DNA reads TGTGCCAGCAACTTGACAGGGGGTGGTGAAAAACTGTTTTTT. The chain has TRBV7-3 and TRBJ1-4; TRBD1 matches at 9 bases. Germline V lookup: CDR1 SGHTA, CDR2 FQGTGA. This CDR3 comprises 14 residues. J lost 7 bases, V lost 7 bases, and 7 bases had no gene match.

This clonotype was counted only a few times. This rearrangement joins TRBV12-3 or TRBV12-4 to TRBJ1-3; TRBD1 matches at 10 bases. With 10 bases clipped from V and 3 bases from J, the junction kept 3 bases outside the gene matches. CDR3 length equals 13 residues. CDR3 bases: TGTGCCACCGACAGGGGGCGTGGAAACACCATATATTTT. Residues: CATDRGRGNTIYF.

This sequence joins TRBV9 and TRBJ2-3, with 11 nucleotides matching TRBD2. Per the germline V gene, CDR1 is SGDLS and CDR2 is YYNGEE. The trim removed 4 bases at V and 3 bases at J, leaving 7 bases unmatched. The CDR3 length is 16 residues. This CDR3 reads CASSSRLAGRTDTQYF. The CDR3 DNA is TGTGCCAGCAGCTCTAGACTAGCGGGACGGACAGATACGCAGTATTTT.

The chain is built from TRBV5-1 and TRBJ2-1; TRBD2 matches at 14 bases. J was trimmed by 7 bases and V by 4 bases; bases with no gene match: 7. The CDR3 consists of 16 residues. Germline CDR1 and CDR2: SGHRS and YFSETQ. The CDR3 DNA follows: TGCGCCAGCAGCCTAGGGACTAGCGGGAGCAGGAATGAGCAGTTCTTC. It encodes CASSLGTSGSRNEQFF.

This chain links TRBV27 with TRBJ1-1; TRBD1 might be the D (5 bases). V was pared by 3 bases and J by 5 bases, with 19 bases between. The germline V gene has CDR1 MNHEY and CDR2 SMNVEV (reference sequence). CDR3 length equals 16 residues. Here the CDR3 reads CASSLNVVGRGTEAFF. CDR3 DNA: TGTGCCAGCAGTTTGAATGTGGTCGGGAGGGGAACTGAAGCTTTCTTT.

This chain uses TRBV7-8 with TRBJ1-2; D remains unclear. CDR3 length equals 14 residues. CDR1 and CDR2 (germline): SGHVS, FQNEAQ. V dropped 1 base and J dropped 5 bases, with 11 bases sitting between them. The CDR3 DNA reads as TGTGCCAGCAGCTTAGATCCATTGCATTATGGCTACACCTTC. It specifies CASSLDPLHYGYTF.

A few counts support this clonotype. The rearrangement joins TRBV12-5 to TRBJ2-7, with D unclear. With 5 bases removed from V and 5 bases from J, the gap between germline ends came to 4 bases. Germline CDR1 LGHNT, CDR2 FRNRAP. This CDR3 comprises 10 residues. The CDR3 coding sequence is TGTGCTAGTGGTACAGACGAGCAGTACTTC. It codes for CASGTDEQYF.

This chain connects TRBV27 to TRBJ2-7; 10 nucleotides match TRBD2. The junction had 7 bases not matched to a gene; V was cut back by 2 bases and J by 3 bases. CDR3 length: 16 amino acids. Germline V lookup: CDR1 MNHEY, CDR2 SMNVEV (reference sequence). The CDR3 coding sequence is TGTGCCAGCAGTTTACAAGCCTCTAGCGGGAGCTACGAGCAGTACTTC. Translation: CASSLQASSGSYEQYF.

The chain couples TRBV4-3 to TRBJ1-1, with D possibly matching TRBD1 (5 bases). Trimming left V 7 bases short and J 1 base short, with 10 bases between. The germline CDR1 and CDR2 sequences are LGHNA and YSLEER. The CDR3 consists of 13 residues. The CDR3 region is CASNLGANTEAFF. The CDR3 DNA is TGCGCCAGCAATTTAGGGGCGAACACTGAAGCTTTCTTT.

This clonotype was detected only once. The chain uses TRBV20-1 and TRBJ1-5; 7 bases line up with TRBD1. Germline V gene sequence: CDR1 DFQATT, CDR2 SNEGSKA (reference sequence). The CDR3 covers 16 residues. Losses at the gene ends were 3 bases for V and 0 bases for J; bases not matched to a gene: 8. The CDR3 loop is CSASSRGRDSNQPQHF. CDR3 coding DNA: TGCAGTGCTAGTTCGAGGGGGCGAGATAGCAATCAGCCCCAGCATTTT.

The CDR3 DNA reads as TGTGCCAGCAGACAGAGCAATCAGCCCCAGCATTTT. It specifies CASRQSNQPQHF. This chain links TRBV12-3 or TRBV12-4 with TRBJ1-5; no firm D call. This CDR3 has 12 amino acids. Trimming stripped 6 bases from V and 1 base from J, with 4 bases between.

V is TRBV29-1 and J is TRBJ2-1, with D maybe TRBD2 (6 bases). V lost 4 bases to trimming and J lost 3 bases, with 10 bases between them. The length of the CDR3 is 13 residues. Germline CDR1 reads SQVTM; CDR2 reads ANQGSEA. CDR3 in amino acids: CSVGLANYNEQFF. CDR3 nucleotides: TGCAGCGTTGGTCTAGCGAACTACAATGAGCAGTTCTTC.

This chain links TRBV6-5 with TRBJ1-4, with 8 bases that match TRBD1. Germline loops: CDR1 MNHEY, CDR2 SVGAGI. The CDR3 sequence is 14 residues long. J was trimmed by 11 bases and V by 7 bases; bases with no gene match: 12. The DNA for the CDR3 is TGTGCCAGCACCGGGACAGGCCCGTCACGGAAACTGTTTTTT. Translating gives CASTGTGPSRKLFF.

There are a few counts of this clonotype. The V and J genes are TRBV20-1 and TRBJ1-5; no clear D. Per the germline V gene, CDR1 is DFQATT and CDR2 is SNEGSKA (reference sequence). The ends were cut back, 3 bases at V and 3 bases at J, with 6 bases in the middle. The CDR3 has 12 amino acids. CDR3 protein: CSASFLNQPQHF. The CDR3, as DNA: TGCAGTGCTAGTTTCCTCAATCAGCCCCAGCATTTT.

The chain is built from TRBV29-1 and TRBJ1-2; no clear D gene. Trimming took 3 bases from V and 2 from J, leaving 13 bases between them. CDR3 size: 14 residues. CDR1 and CDR2 (germline): SQVTM, ANQGSEA. The CDR3 loop reads CSVDPRPPNYGYTF. The CDR3 DNA is TGCAGCGTTGACCCCCGGCCCCCGAACTATGGCTACACCTTC.

The chain has TRBV12-3 or TRBV12-4 and TRBJ1-1, with D uncertain. The CDR3 has 16 residues. V dropped 7 bases and J dropped 6 bases, with 24 bases sitting between them. The CDR3 bases are TGTGCCAGCATGCCTTTAGGGCCTCTACGAGGAGCTGAAGCTTTCTTT. It specifies CASMPLGPLRGAEAFF.

The genes are TRBV20-1 and TRBJ1-2, with TRBD1 matching 7 bases. From germline, CDR1 is DFQATT and CDR2 SNEGSKA (reference sequence). There are 16 residues in the CDR3. J was trimmed by 0 bases and V by 6 bases; bases with no gene match: 13. This chain's CDR3 is CSARKLNRGSNYGYTF. CDR3 nucleotides: TGCAGTGCCCGCAAACTCAACAGGGGCTCTAACTATGGCTACACCTTC.

In DNA form, the CDR3 reads TGTGCCAGCAGCCAAGATCCCGGATCGTTCGTATTCCCCGATCAGCCCCAGCATTTT. Protein sequence: CASSQDPGSFVFPDQPQHF. This sequence joins TRBV4-2 and TRBJ1-5; unclear D gene. The CDR3 is made up of 19 amino acids. The germline V gene has CDR1 LGHNA and CDR2 YNFKEQ. V was cut by 0 bases and J by 5 bases, with 23 bases left in between.

V and J are TRBV29-1 and TRBJ1-1, with D unresolved. This CDR3 comprises 13 residues. V lost 1 base to trimming and J lost 2 bases, with 8 bases between them. From germline, CDR1 is SQVTM and CDR2 ANQGSEA. CDR3 sequence reads: CSVEGRENTEAFF. The CDR3 bases are TGCAGCGTTGAAGGACGAGAAAACACTGAAGCTTTCTTT.

The J gene is TRBJ1-2, the V gene TRBV28, with D uncertain. This CDR3 is built from 12 residues. The V end was cut by 8 bases, the J end by 4 bases, with 11 bases between. Germline V gene sequence: CDR1 MDHEN, CDR2 SYDVKM. The CDR3 DNA is TGTGCCAGCGGCAGGCCACGCTATGGCTACACCTTC. It encodes CASGRPRYGYTF.

The chain couples TRBV7-2 to TRBJ1-4, with 7 bases aligning to TRBD1. Germline CDR1 and CDR2: SGHTA and FQGNSA. V was pared by 5 bases and J by 7 bases, with 10 bases of the junction left unmatched. CDR3 length: 15 residues. CDR3 DNA: TGTGCCAGCAGCCTCTCCGGGACAGTGGGTGAAAAACTGTTTTTT. Translating gives CASSLSGTVGEKLFF.